This T cell receptor (beta chain) emerged from a study of cytomegalovirus exposure and HLA in healthy donors. Study conclusions and caveats: A missense DCLRE1C variant was associated with V- and J-gene trimming of TCR beta chains in a later analysis, and an independent cohort replicated the association. In a later analysis, DRB1 alleles had the most associated TCRs; HLA-C alleles the fewest. Later work found most CMV-associated TCR beta chains apparently HLA-restricted. Sequencing probably produced one cluster of sequence variants that were highly shared.

With regard to this clone: Its antigen is unknown.

The study ran its PCR with 60 Vbeta and 13 Jbeta primers. Clones were sequenced by immunoSEQ multiplex PCR, and TCRdb holds only the in-frame ones, with some missing. This table has 100,000 to 150,000 clones, 80% appearing once. The CDR3 totals 17 residues. Germline CDR1 and CDR2: MDHEN and SYDVKM. V gave up 4 bases and J gave up 2 bases, with 21 bases separating them. The chain joins TRBV28 to TRBJ2-7; TRBD1 is a possible D gene (6 bases). The sequence was collected from a woman aged 40 to 50 in good health and CMV-seronegative. Sequenced sample: PBMCs. The CDR3 here is CASSYPWRGTPTYEQYF. Here the CDR3 DNA reads TGTGCCAGCAGTTACCCGTGGCGTGGGACACCAACCTACGAGCAGTACTTC.